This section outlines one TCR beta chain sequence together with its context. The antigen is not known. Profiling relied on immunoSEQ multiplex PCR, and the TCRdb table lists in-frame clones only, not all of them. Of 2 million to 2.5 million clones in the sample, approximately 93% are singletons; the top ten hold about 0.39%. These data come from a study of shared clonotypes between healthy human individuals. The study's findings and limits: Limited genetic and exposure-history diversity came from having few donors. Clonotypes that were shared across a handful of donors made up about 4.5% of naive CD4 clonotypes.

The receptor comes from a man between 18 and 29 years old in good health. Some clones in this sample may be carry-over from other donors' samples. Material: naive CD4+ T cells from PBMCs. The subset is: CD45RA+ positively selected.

DNA of the CDR3: TGTGCCAGCAGTGTCGGGACGAAGGGGACTGAAGCTTTCTTT. The encoded protein is CASSVGTKGTEAFF. The chain recombines TRBV2 with TRBJ1-1; maybe TRBD1 (5 bases). The CDR3 spans 14 residues. The V gene's germline CDR1 is SNHLY and CDR2 FYNNEI. Between the trimmed V and J ends, which lost 4 bases and 5 bases, there was a span of 14 bases.